The rows below give T cell receptor beta chains drawn from one sample of a study of blood T cell repertoires in COVID-19. Data came from immunoSEQ multiplex PCR; TCRdb stores just in-frame clones and leaves some out. The sample has a few hundred thousand clones, 65% to 90% seen once. Sequencing was carried out using peripheral blood. The source of these receptors is a human donor in a cohort sampled during active COVID-19. Both conserved end residues are part of each CDR3. The D gene is left open where the match is weak. Expanded clones get a size class; other rows say once, few or many, or leave the size out.

>TRBD1|TRBJ1-2|TRBV18|-
TGTGCCAGCTCACGTTCAGGGGGTCAGGATGGCTACACCTTC
CASSRSGGQDGYTF
>-|TRBJ1-1|TRBV7-9|-
TGTGCCAGCAGCGGGGGGTCCATGAACACTGAAGCTTTCTTT
CASSGGSMNTEAFF
>-|TRBJ2-5|TRBV2|-
TGTGCCAGCAAAAATTCCGGGTTTGCGGAGACCCAGTACTTC
CASKNSGFAETQYF
>-|TRBJ2-7|TRBV18|-
TGTGCCAGCTCACCCAACCAGGGGACCGCCTACGAGCAGTACTTC
CASSPNQGTAYEQYF
>-|TRBJ1-1|TRBV4-2|-
TGTGCCAGCAGCCAAGGCTCCACGGTTGAAGCTTTCTTT
CASSQGSTVEAFF
>-|TRBJ1-1|TRBV12-3/TRBV12-4|-
TGTGCCAGCAGTTTAGGCAGGAACACTGAAGCTTTCTTT
CASSLGRNTEAFF
>TRBD2|TRBJ2-1|TRBV5-1|-
TGCGCCAGCAGCCTCGGACTAGCGGGCTCCTACAATGAGCAGTTCTTC
CASSLGLAGSYNEQFF
>-|TRBJ2-1|TRBV6-4|-
TGTGCCAGCAGTCTGGAGCCGGGAATCAATGAGCAGTTCTTC
CASSLEPGINEQFF
>-|TRBJ1-3|TRBV7-9|-
TGTGCCAGCAGCCGCTCCGGGACACCTGGAAACACCATATATTTT
CASSRSGTPGNTIYF
>-|TRBJ1-5|TRBV19|-
TGTGCCAGTAGCACGACAGTGTATAGCAATCAGCCCCAGCATTTT
CASSTTVYSNQPQHF
>TRBD1|TRBJ1-2|TRBV29-1|-
TGCAGCGCGGAGACGGGACAGATCATCGATGGCTACACCTTC
CSAETGQIIDGYTF
>TRBD1|TRBJ1-2|TRBV9|-
TGTGCCAGCGGACAGGCCGATGGCTACACCTTC
CASGQADGYTF
>TRBD2|TRBJ2-1|TRBV9|-
TGTGCCAGCAGCGTAGGAAAGCGGGGGGTAGAGGAGCAGTTCTTC
CASSVGKRGVEEQFF
>-|TRBJ2-1|TRBV18|-
TGTGCCAGCTCACCTACTAGTGATGAGCAGTTCTTC
CASSPTSDEQFF
>-|TRBJ2-1|TRBV4-2|-
TGTGCCAGCAGCCAAGAGTCGGGGGGCGGGCTCAATGAGCAGTTCTTC
CASSQESGGGLNEQFF
>TRBD1|TRBJ2-1|TRBV24-1|-
TGTGCCACCAGTGACCCCCGACAGGGGATGTCCTACAATGAGCAGTTCTTC
CATSDPRQGMSYNEQFF
>TRBD1|TRBJ1-1|TRBV25-1|-
TGTGCCAGCAGTGAGACAGGGAATGCTTTCTTT
CASSETGNAFF
>-|TRBJ1-3|TRBV7-9|-
TGTGCCAGCAGCTTAAAGCCGGTCCTGAGCTCTGGAAACACCATATATTTT
CASSLKPVLSSGNTIYF
>-|TRBJ1-5|TRBV6-5|-
TGTGCCAGCAGCCCCTTTAAGGCAGGAAATCAGCCCCAGCATTTT
CASSPFKAGNQPQHF
>TRBD1|TRBJ2-4|TRBV27|-
TGTGCCAGCAGTCTCTCGGGACAGATCAAAAACATTCAGTACTTC
CASSLSGQIKNIQYF
>TRBD2|TRBJ2-7|TRBV7-3|-
TGTGCCAGCAGCCCCATAGCGGGGGGCTACGAGCAGTACTTC
CASSPIAGGYEQYF
>-|TRBJ1-6|TRBV5-1|-
TGCGCCAGCAGCTTGGAGGGCAACAGGTCACCCCTCCACTTT
CASSLEGNRSPLHF
>TRBD1|TRBJ2-1|TRBV3-1/TRBV3-2|-
TGTGCCAGCAGCCAAGCCGTGACAGGGCAGGCTGAGCAGTTCTTC
CASSQAVTGQAEQFF
>TRBD1|TRBJ2-7|TRBV11-2|-
TGTGCCAGCAGCTCAAGGACAGGGGAACTGGACGAGCAGTACTTC
CASSSRTGELDEQYF
>-|TRBJ1-5|TRBV7-8|few
TGTGCCAGCAGCATAAGTCTACAGGGTTTCAATCAGCCCCAGCATTTT
CASSISLQGFNQPQHF
>-|TRBJ1-5|TRBV7-9|once
TGTGCCAGCAGCTCCTCGGGCGGGGTAAATCAGCCCCAGCATTTT
CASSSSGGVNQPQHF
>TRBD1|TRBJ1-5|TRBV4-2|-
TGTGCCAGCAGCCAGATGGCGCACGACAGGGCTCAGCATTTT
CASSQMAHDRAQHF
>TRBD1|TRBJ1-5|TRBV6-5|-
TGTGCCAGCGGGACACAGGGGGCAGGGGGTCAGCCCCAGCATTTT
CASGTQGAGGQPQHF